This passage covers 18 T cell receptor beta chains from one sample sequenced in a study of T cells in Graves' hyperthyroidism and ophthalmopathy. Amplified regions were TCR beta CDR3 sequences from RNA transcripts. The primer set for the first-round RT-PCR of the TCR CDR3 was HTBI. TCRdb re-derived calls from the multiplex PCR reads in MiXCR, one entry per CDR3 protein. The data show 250,000 to 300,000 distinct CDR3 sequences, roughly 18% seen once. Sequenced sample: blood. The receptors derive from a man aged 50 to 60 with Graves' ophthalmopathy.

In this sample, this clonotype turned up many times. CDR3 nucleotides: TGCAGTGCATTACCTCCGGGACTAGCGGCCCACTCCTACGAGCAGTACTTC. Protein product: CSALPPGLAAHSYEQYF. This chain joins TRBV20-1 and TRBJ2-7; 11 nucleotides match TRBD2. Trimming took 6 bases from V and 0 from J; bases not matched to a gene: 13. Germline lookup yields CDR1 DFQATT and CDR2 SNEGSKA (reference sequence). CDR3 size: 17 residues.

This clonotype was detected many times. CDR3 coding DNA: TGTGCCAGCAGTTTATCTGGACAGGCTTATTACGAGCAGTACTTC. This sequence encodes CASSLSGQAYYEQYF. The J gene is TRBJ2-7, the V gene TRBV27, with TRBD1 matching 7 bases. V was pared by 0 bases and J by 4 bases, with 6 bases of the junction left unmatched. This CDR3 is 15 amino acids long. The germline V gene has CDR1 MNHEY and CDR2 SMNVEV (reference sequence).

This clonotype was seen at least ten times. The chain carries TRBV7-3 and TRBJ2-3, with D tentatively TRBD2 (6 bases). The germline gives CDR1 SGHTA, CDR2 FQGTGA. Between the trimmed V and J ends, which lost 0 bases and 6 bases, there was a span of 19 bases. The CDR3 covers 17 residues. Here the CDR3 DNA reads TGTGCCAGCAGCTTAACTGGAGGGAGGTCAGCGGGTGATACGCAGTATTTT. Its translation is CASSLTGGRSAGDTQYF.

This clonotype has just a few counts. This sequence joins TRBV19 and TRBJ2-1; TRBD2 is a possible D gene (6 bases). The length of the CDR3 is 16 residues. Per germline, CDR1 LNHDA and CDR2 SQIVND (reference sequence). The V and J ends lost 3 bases and 2 bases respectively, with 14 bases between them. DNA for the CDR3: TGTGCCAGTAGTATGATCGGAGGGGCCACCTACAATGAGCAGTTCTTC. Its translation is CASSMIGGATYNEQFF.

This clonotype was observed many times. V and J are TRBV18 and TRBJ1-5, with 8 bases identical to TRBD1. Germline V gives CDR1 KGHSH, CDR2 LQKENI. V shed 5 bases, J shed 3 bases, and the junction held 6 bases outside the gene matches. The CDR3 has 15 amino acids. CDR3 coding DNA: TGTGCCAGCTCATCGACAGGGGCCATCAATCAGCCCCAGCATTTT. The encoded protein is CASSSTGAINQPQHF.

This clonotype came up many times. This chain links TRBV2 with TRBJ2-1; D may match TRBD1 or TRBD2 (5 bases each). Germline V gene sequence: CDR1 SNHLY, CDR2 FYNNEI. V was cut by 5 bases and J by 9 bases, with 11 bases left in between. CDR3 length equals 12 residues. CDR3 DNA sequence: TGTGCCAGCAGTAGAACTAGGGGTGAGCAGTTCTTC. Protein product: CASSRTRGEQFF.

This clonotype was counted ten times or more. V gene TRBV11-2 combines with J gene TRBJ2-3; 9 nucleotides match TRBD2. The CDR3 runs to 17 residues. The V gene's germline CDR1 is SGHAT and CDR2 FQNNGV. After removal of 3 bases from V and 0 bases from J, the junction contained 7 bases not matched to a gene. CDR3 in DNA: TGTGCCAGCAGCTTCAGCGGGAGGAGCATAAGCACAGATACGCAGTATTTT. Protein sequence: CASSFSGRSISTDTQYF.

The chain has TRBV12-3 or TRBV12-4 and TRBJ2-2, with a possible D match to TRBD1 (5 bases). CDR3 length: 15 residues. Between the trimmed V and J ends, which lost 6 bases and 1 base, there was a span of 12 bases. CDR3 protein: CASRPPGMNTGELFF. CDR3 coding DNA: TGTGCCAGCAGGCCCCCAGGGATGAACACCGGGGAGCTGTTTTTT.

The table lists this clonotype with a few counts. V gene TRBV19 combines with J gene TRBJ2-5; 9 bases fit TRBD1. J lost 4 bases, V lost 3 bases, and 6 bases had no gene match. The CDR3 extends over 15 amino acids. The germline V gene encodes CDR1 LNHDA and CDR2 SQIVND (reference sequence). The CDR3 region has the DNA TGTGCCAGTAGTATTTTTGGGACAGGGAGAGAGACCCAGTACTTC. It specifies CASSIFGTGRETQYF. Full variable domain (remainder filled in from reference TRBV19 and TRBJ2-5): DGGITQSPKYLFRKEGQNVTLSCEQNLNHDAMYWYRQDPGQGLRLIYYSQIVNDFQKGDIAEGYSVSREKKESFPLTVTSAQKNPTAFYLCASSIFGTGRETQYFGPGTRLLVL.

In its sample, this clonotype was seen a few times. The J gene is TRBJ2-4, the V gene TRBV6-1; D is ambiguous. Between the trimmed V and J ends, which lost 6 bases and 4 bases, there was a span of 10 bases. Germline V gives CDR1 MNHNS, CDR2 SASEGT. CDR3 length: 13 amino acids. CDR3 bases: TGTGCCAGCAGCCACACATCGAAAAACATTCAGTACTTC. It yields the protein CASSHTSKNIQYF.

This chain joins TRBV5-5 and TRBJ2-5, with 8 bases matching TRBD1. V shed 2 bases, J shed 1 base, and the junction held 10 bases outside the gene matches. Germline assignment: CDR1 SGHKS and CDR2 YYEKEE (reference sequence). The CDR3 runs 17 residues. The CDR3 nucleotides are TGTGCCAGCAGCTTCGTAGGAACAGGGGGTATCCAAGAGACCCAGTACTTC. This codes for CASSFVGTGGIQETQYF.

This clonotype came up a few times. This chain uses TRBV6-1 with TRBJ1-4; D not certain. Germline V lookup: CDR1 MNHNS, CDR2 SASEGT. V dropped 6 bases and J dropped 8 bases, with 13 bases sitting between them. The CDR3 runs to 13 residues. In DNA form, the CDR3 reads TGTGCCAGCAGCCCCCGGAGGGCCGAAAAACTGTTTTTT. It translates to CASSPRRAEKLFF.

This clonotype has a handful of counts. The J gene is TRBJ2-1, the V gene TRBV7-2; 8 bases fit TRBD1. The CDR3 runs 13 residues. Germline CDR1 is SGHTA and CDR2 is FQGNSA. J gave up 15 bases and V 8 bases, and 15 bases lay outside the gene matches. The CDR3 region has the DNA TGTGCCAGCCTAAAGTCCAGGACAGGGATTACGTTCTTC. It specifies CASLKSRTGITFF. The full variable domain, rest sourced from reference TRBV7-2 and TRBJ2-1, is GAGVSQSPSNKVTEKGKDVELRCDPISGHTALYWYRQSLGQGLEFLIYFQGNSAPDKSGLPSDRFSAERTGGSVSTLTIQRTQQEDSAVYLCASLKSRTGITFFGPGTRLTVL.

This clonotype was observed a handful of times. V usage is TRBV2 and J usage is TRBJ2-7; maybe TRBD2 (5 bases). CDR1 and CDR2 from the germline V gene are SNHLY and FYNNEI. Trimming stripped 1 base from V and 5 bases from J, with 12 bases between. The CDR3 loop spans 14 amino acids. The CDR3 region is CASSEVGSEHEQYF. CDR3 bases: TGTGCCAGCAGTGAAGTAGGTAGCGAACACGAGCAGTACTTC.

The chain carries TRBV7-2 and TRBJ1-2; 8 bases fit TRBD1. The germline V gene encodes CDR1 SGHTA and CDR2 FQGNSA. The CDR3 has 16 amino acids. Germline trimming cut 6 bases from V and 5 bases from J; bases unmatched to any gene: 14. This CDR3 is CASSGSRGQADYGYTF. The CDR3 region has the DNA TGTGCCAGCAGTGGATCAAGGGGACAGGCCGATTATGGCTACACCTTC.

CDR3 region: CAWYSGTGPARSYNEQFF. DNA for the CDR3: TGTGCCTGGTACTCCGGGACAGGGCCAGCACGGTCCTACAATGAGCAGTTCTTC. The chain combines TRBV30 with TRBJ2-1, with 9 bases fitting TRBD1. Losses at the gene ends were 5 bases for V and 1 base for J; bases not matched to a gene: 15. The CDR3 spans 18 residues. The germline V gene has CDR1 GTSNPN and CDR2 SVGIG (reference sequence). Supplemented by reference TRBV30 and TRBJ2-1, the full variable domain reads SQTIHQWPATLVQPVGSPLSLECTVEGTSNPNLYWYRQAAGRGLQLLFYSVGIGQISSEVPQNLSASRPQDRQFILSSKKLLLSDSGFYLCAWYSGTGPARSYNEQFFGPGTRLTVL.

The CDR3, as DNA: TGTGCCAGCAGTCTTTCATGGGTGAACACCGGGGAGCTGTTTTTT. It yields the protein CASSLSWVNTGELFF. J is TRBJ2-2 and V is TRBV28; D ambiguous. Germline-derived CDR1 and CDR2 are MDHEN and SYDVKM. The CDR3 runs to 15 residues. V lost 5 bases and J lost 1, with 11 bases in between. Full variable domain (outside the CDR3, taken from reference TRBV28 and TRBJ2-2): DVKVTQSSRYLVKRTGEKVFLECVQDMDHENMFWYRQDPGLGLRLIYFSYDVKMKEKGDIPEGYSVSREKKERFSLILESASTNQTSMYLCASSLSWVNTGELFFGEGSRLTVL.

The chain joins TRBV4-1 to TRBJ1-5; 8 bases align to TRBD1. V was pared by 4 bases and J by 5 bases, with 7 bases of the junction left unmatched. CDR1 MGHRA and CDR2 YSYEKL come from the germline V gene. CDR3 length: 15 residues. For the CDR3, the DNA is TGCGCCAGCAGCCGCCTGGACAGGGAGGATCAGCCCCAGCATTTT. This encodes CASSRLDREDQPQHF.